Below, 22 T cell receptor beta chains from the same sample are listed, as sequenced in a study of blood T cells in healthy people across ages. Together with a sample-barcoded 5' primer, a J-beta primer mix was included in a second PCR lasting about 6 to 11 cycles. From the 5' RACE reads, TCRdb called clonotypes with MiXCR, one entry per CDR3 protein. Of 600,000 to 900,000 distinct CDR3 sequences in the sample, around a quarter were seen once. A further study also used this sample, focusing on T cells of mothers and their children.

Sequencing input: blood. Receptors were obtained from a boy aged 10-17 years in good health.

This chain connects TRBV2 to TRBJ2-5; perhaps D is TRBD1 or TRBD2 (5 bases each). The end of the DNA is better explained by TRBJ2-7, so the J call may be wrong. The CDR3 has 15 residues. Germline V gene lookup returns CDR1 SNHLY and CDR2 FYNNEI. CDR3 DNA: TGTGCCAGCAAGCGCAGCACCGGGGCAGCCTACGAGCAGTACTTC. This codes for CASKRSTGAAYEQYF.

The chain combines TRBV10-2 with TRBJ1-2; no firm D call. The CDR3 has 14 amino acids. Trimming took off 6 bases at V and 0 bases at J, with 11 bases between the two ends. The V gene's germline CDR1 is WSHSY and CDR2 SAAADI. The chain's CDR3 is CASRGWTSNYGYTF. The CDR3, as DNA: TGCGCCAGCAGGGGGTGGACCTCTAACTATGGCTACACCTTC.

The rearrangement links TRBV15 to TRBJ2-1; D is perhaps TRBD1 or TRBD2 (6 bases each). With the DNA end fitting TRBJ2-7 better, the J assignment may be wrong. CDR1 and CDR2 (germline): LNHNV, YYDKDF (reference sequence). This CDR3 has 14 amino acids. CDR3 nucleotides: TGTGCCACCAGCATCCGGGGGCCGGGATACGAGCAGTACTTC. Its protein is CATSIRGPGYEQYF.

V gene TRBV12-3 or TRBV12-4 combines with J gene TRBJ1-2; D perhaps matches TRBD1 (6 bases). V was trimmed by 5 bases and J by 8 bases, leaving 15 bases between them. CDR3 size: 13 residues. The DNA of the CDR3 is TGTGCCAGCAGTATAACTCGGGGGCTAGGCTACACCTTC. Its translation is CASSITRGLGYTF.

The sample holds a few counts of this clonotype. J is TRBJ2-5 and V is TRBV10-3; D is perhaps TRBD2 (6 bases). Germline assignment: CDR1 ENHRY and CDR2 SYGVKD. The V and J ends lost 8 bases and 2 bases respectively, with 21 bases between them. CDR3 length: 16 residues. The CDR3 here is CAIGPNRSGDQETQYF. As DNA, the CDR3 is TGTGCCATCGGCCCGAATAGGTCGGGGGATCAAGAGACCCAGTACTTC.

This chain uses TRBV20-1 with TRBJ2-7; 7 bases map to TRBD1. Germline-derived CDR1 and CDR2 are DFQATT and SNEGSKA (reference sequence). J gave up 3 bases and V 6 bases, and 5 bases lay outside the gene matches. The CDR3 has 12 residues. This CDR3 reads CSAQTGYYEQYF. DNA of the CDR3: TGCAGTGCGCAGACAGGGTACTACGAGCAGTACTTC.

V is TRBV28 and J is TRBJ1-4, with D perhaps matching TRBD1 (5 bases). Trimming pared 3 bases from V and 10 bases from J, leaving 15 bases between. This CDR3 has 14 residues. CDR1 is MDHEN, CDR2 SYDVKM, per germline. CDR3 nucleotides: TGTGCCAGCAGTTTTTTGGGGCGACTGGGAAAACTGTTTTTT. Its protein is CASSFLGRLGKLFF.

This clonotype was counted between two and nine times. V gene TRBV28 combines with J gene TRBJ2-5; unclear D gene. Trimming shortened V by 3 bases and J by 4 bases, and 24 bases separated the two germline ends. This CDR3 is built from 18 residues. Germline CDR1 and CDR2: MDHEN and SYDVKM. Written as DNA, the CDR3 is TGTGCCAGCAGTTTTTCCTCCCCGCGACCTGAGATAATAGAGACCCAGTACTTC. Encoded protein: CASSFSSPRPEIIETQYF. The full variable domain, its missing parts supplied by reference TRBV28 and TRBJ2-5, is DVKVTQSSRYLVKRTGEKVFLECVQDMDHENMFWYRQDPGLGLRLIYFSYDVKMKEKGDIPEGYSVSREKKERFSLILESASTNQTSMYLCASSFSSPRPEIIETQYFGPGTRLLVL.

This clonotype turned up a few times. The genes are TRBV5-1 and TRBJ2-7; the D gene is possibly TRBD2 (6 bases). The V end was cut by 0 bases, the J end by 2 bases, with 15 bases between. There are 16 residues in the CDR3. Looked up from germline, CDR1 is SGHRS and CDR2 is YFSETQ. CDR3 nucleotides: TGCGCCAGCAGCTTGGATGGAGGGTCACCCCCCTACGAGCAGTACTTC. It yields the protein CASSLDGGSPPYEQYF.

This clonotype has just a few counts. V and J are TRBV10-3 and TRBJ2-1, with 7 bases identical to TRBD1. J was trimmed by 1 base and V by 4 bases; bases with no gene match: 4. The germline gives CDR1 ENHRY, CDR2 SYGVKD. This CDR3 contains 15 residues. In DNA, the CDR3 is TGTGCCATCAGTGCGCCGGGACAGTCCTACAATGAGCAGTTCTTC. This gives the protein CAISAPGQSYNEQFF.

The chain is built from TRBV6-4 and TRBJ2-1; maybe TRBD2 (6 bases). CDR1 and CDR2 (germline): MRHNA, SNTAGT. The CDR3 contains 15 residues. Trimming removed 10 bases at V and 0 bases at J, with 16 bases between. CDR3 nucleotide sequence: TGTGCCACCTCGACTAGTCGGAGCTCCTACAATGAGCAGTTCTTC. It codes for CATSTSRSSYNEQFF.

The sample holds a few counts of this clonotype. The chain links TRBV21-1 to TRBJ2-5; no DNA check was done on the table's D call, TRBD2. The end of the DNA fits TRBJ2-7 better, so the J call may be wrong. TRBV21-1 is recorded as a pseudogene. The CDR3 has 17 residues. This CDR3 reads CASSKEGPWGVSYEQYF. For the CDR3, the DNA is TGTGCCAGCAGCAAAGAAGGGCCGTGGGGAGTTTCCTACGAGCAGTACTTC.

The V and J genes are TRBV12-3 or TRBV12-4 and TRBJ2-2; maybe TRBD1 (5 bases). The CDR3 is 15 residues long. V shed 6 bases and J shed 5 bases, with 16 bases lying between them. The CDR3: CASRPDRVWTGELFF. CDR3 sequence (DNA): TGTGCCAGCAGACCCGACAGAGTATGGACCGGGGAGCTGTTTTTT.

This chain uses TRBV12-3 or TRBV12-4 with TRBJ2-5; TRBD1 matches at 7 bases. The J call may not be correct, given that the DNA end is closer to TRBJ2-1. The CDR3 extends over 13 amino acids. The CDR3 DNA sequence: TGTGCCAGCACTGTAGGACAGGCCAATGAGCAGTTCTTC. Protein: CASTVGQANEQFF.

The rearrangement joins TRBV7-2 to TRBJ2-5; D ambiguous. The V end was cut by 5 bases, the J end by 0 bases, with 13 bases between. The CDR3 covers 15 residues. Germline values: CDR1 SGHTA, CDR2 FQGNSA. This CDR3 is CASSLPTWYQETQYF. The CDR3, as DNA: TGTGCCAGCAGCCTCCCGACTTGGTACCAAGAGACCCAGTACTTC.

Concerning this clonotype itself: The junction departs from germline at one end; a sequencing error may be responsible. The rearrangement uses TRBV7-9 and TRBJ2-7, with 8 bases matching TRBD1. Germline V gives CDR1 SEHNR, CDR2 FQNEAQ (reference sequence). The CDR3 length is 16 residues. This CDR3 reads CASSPPTGESSYERYF. CDR3 nucleotide sequence: TGTGCCAGCAGCCCTCCGACAGGGGAGAGCTCCTACGAGCGGTACTTC.

This clonotype appeared a few times. The gene calls are TRBV12-3 or TRBV12-4 and TRBJ2-5; D possibly uses TRBD1 or TRBD2 (5 bases each). TRBJ2-7 explains the end of the DNA better; the J call may be wrong. CDR3 length: 17 residues. The CDR3 loop is CASSLSQGRMRSYEQYF. The CDR3 DNA follows: TGTGCCAGCAGTTTAAGCCAGGGACGGATGCGCTCCTACGAGCAGTACTTC.

Points on this clonotype: Its ends do not fully match the called genes, so a read error is possible. The CDR3: CASSPSRVFGDTQYF. Here the CDR3 DNA reads TGTGCCAGCAGCCCTAGCAGAGTGTTCGGAGATACGCAATATTTT. The rearrangement joins TRBV12-3 or TRBV12-4 to TRBJ2-3; possible D gene TRBD2, 5 bases. CDR3 length equals 15 residues.

This clonotype was observed a handful of times. The V call is TRBV20-1, the J call TRBJ2-7, with 8 nucleotides matching TRBD2. With the DNA end fitting TRBJ2-5 better, the J assignment may be wrong. The CDR3 is made up of 14 amino acids. Germline V gives CDR1 DFQATT, CDR2 SNEGSKA (reference sequence). CDR3 in DNA: TGCAGTGCTCCTCCGGGGGGGAACCAAGAGACCCAGTACTTC. This sequence encodes CSAPPGGNQETQYF.

This clonotype was seen only a few times. The chain has TRBV24-1 and TRBJ2-1; D possibly corresponds to TRBD1 (5 bases). The CDR3 is 15 residues long. Trimming removed 7 bases at V and 2 bases at J, with 14 bases between. Germline V gene data show CDR1 as KGHDR and CDR2 as SFDVKD. This CDR3 reads CATSPRSRAYNEQFF. CDR3 DNA: TGTGCCACCAGCCCCCGGAGCAGGGCCTACAATGAGCAGTTCTTC.

The rearrangement links TRBV11-2 to TRBJ2-5, with D perhaps matching TRBD2 (6 bases). The assigned J gene may be wrong: the sequence end matches TRBJ2-7 better. Germline V lookup: CDR1 SGHAT, CDR2 FQNNGV. CDR3 length: 15 amino acids. The CDR3 reads CASSFGGISSYEQYF. CDR3 nucleotide sequence: TGTGCCAGCAGCTTCGGGGGTATCAGCTCCTACGAGCAGTACTTC.

The V and J genes are TRBV27 and TRBJ1-6, with a tentative D call TRBD1 (6 bases). The CDR3 extends over 14 amino acids. The germline V gene encodes CDR1 MNHEY and CDR2 SMNVEV (reference sequence). V gave up 5 bases and J gave up 10 bases, with 15 bases separating them. For the CDR3, the DNA is TGTGCCAGCAGTGTAACAGGGCTTGGGTCACCCCTCCACTTT. This gives the protein CASSVTGLGSPLHF.